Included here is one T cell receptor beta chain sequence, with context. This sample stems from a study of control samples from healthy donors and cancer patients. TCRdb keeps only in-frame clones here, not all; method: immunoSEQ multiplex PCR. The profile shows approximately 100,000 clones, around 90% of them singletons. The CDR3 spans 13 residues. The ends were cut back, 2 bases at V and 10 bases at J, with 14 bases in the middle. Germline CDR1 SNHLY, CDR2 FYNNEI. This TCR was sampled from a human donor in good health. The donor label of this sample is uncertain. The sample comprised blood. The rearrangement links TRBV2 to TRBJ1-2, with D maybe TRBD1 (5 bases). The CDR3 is CASSERGSNTYTF. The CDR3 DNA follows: TGTGCCAGCAGTGAACGGGGGTCGAACACCTACACCTTC. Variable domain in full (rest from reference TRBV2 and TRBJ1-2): EPEVTQTPSHQVTQMGQEVILRCVPISNHLYFYWYRQILGQKVEFLVSFYNNEISEKSEIFDDQFSVERPDGSNFTLKIRSTKLEDSAMYFCASSERGSNTYTFGSGTRLTVV.